These 16 T cell receptor beta chains share one sample of origin, sequenced in a study of control samples from healthy donors and cancer patients. Only in-frame clones appear in the TCRdb table, and some are missing; sequencing was by immunoSEQ multiplex PCR. The sample consists of around 59,000 clones, more than 90% of them appearing once. Sequencing input: PBMCs. The source of these receptors is a man aged 35 to 55 with colorectal cancer.

CDR3 region: CASSIAPNSPLHF. CDR3 nucleotides: TGTGCCAGTAGTATTGCCCCAAATTCACCCCTCCACTTT. The rearrangement joins TRBV19 to TRBJ1-6; no clear D. The germline V gene has CDR1 LNHDA and CDR2 SQIVND (reference sequence). V shed 3 bases and J shed 7 bases, with 7 bases lying between them. The CDR3 has 13 residues. Full variable domain (remainder filled in from reference TRBV19 and TRBJ1-6): DGGITQSPKYLFRKEGQNVTLSCEQNLNHDAMYWYRQDPGQGLRLIYYSQIVNDFQKGDIAEGYSVSREKKESFPLTVTSAQKNPTAFYLCASSIAPNSPLHFGNGTRLTVT.

The DNA of the CDR3 is TGTGCCAGGGGAGGCAGGGGCCCTTATGGCTACACCTTC. As protein: CARGGRGPYGYTF. V is TRBV27 and J is TRBJ1-2; D is possibly TRBD1 (6 bases). CDR3 length: 13 residues. Germline CDR1 is MNHEY and CDR2 is SMNVEV (reference sequence). Trimming removed 9 bases at V and 5 bases at J, with 16 bases between.

J is TRBJ1-1 and V is TRBV5-1; D may be TRBD1 (5 bases). Germline-derived CDR1 and CDR2 are SGHRS and YFSETQ. This CDR3 has 14 amino acids. V gave up 4 bases and J gave up 0 bases, with 10 bases separating them. The CDR3 region has the DNA TGCGCCAGCAGCCCCGGACACTTGAACACTGAAGCTTTCTTT. Amino acid sequence: CASSPGHLNTEAFF.

V and J are TRBV4-2 and TRBJ2-7, with D unresolved. Trimming shortened V by 1 base and J by 5 bases, and 12 bases separated the two germline ends. The CDR3 has 14 amino acids. The germline V gene encodes CDR1 LGHNA and CDR2 YNFKEQ. The CDR3 sequence: CASSQGPGVHEQYF. The CDR3 bases are TGTGCCAGCAGCCAAGGCCCCGGAGTCCACGAGCAGTACTTC.

The V and J genes are TRBV7-6 and TRBJ2-7; 12 nucleotides line up with TRBD1. Trimming at V came to 4 bases and at J to 0 bases, leaving 7 bases not matched to a gene. CDR3 length: 17 amino acids. Germline V gene lookup returns CDR1 SGHVS and CDR2 FNYEAQ. Here the CDR3 DNA reads TGTGCCAGCAGCTATGGGACAGGGGGCTTCTCCTCCTACGAGCAGTACTTC. It encodes CASSYGTGGFSSYEQYF.

The V gene is TRBV7-3, the J gene TRBJ1-1, with D possibly TRBD1 on 6 matching bases. V shed 4 bases and J shed 1 base, with 10 bases lying between them. CDR1 is SGHTA, CDR2 FQGTGA, per germline. CDR3 size: 14 residues. CDR3: CASSSEGGNTEAFF. In nucleotides, the CDR3 is TGTGCCAGCAGCTCCGAGGGGGGGAACACTGAAGCTTTCTTT.

This chain joins TRBV19 and TRBJ1-5; no firm D call. Trimming left V 8 bases short and J 1 base short, with 15 bases between. CDR1 is LNHDA and CDR2 is SQIVND in the germline V gene (reference sequence). The CDR3 is made up of 15 amino acids. As DNA, the CDR3 is TGTGCCAGTGCCAACCTCGGTAGGAGCAATCAGCCCCAGCATTTT. Translating gives CASANLGRSNQPQHF. The whole variable domain, filled in from reference TRBV19 and TRBJ1-5, reads DGGITQSPKYLFRKEGQNVTLSCEQNLNHDAMYWYRQDPGQGLRLIYYSQIVNDFQKGDIAEGYSVSREKKESFPLTVTSAQKNPTAFYLCASANLGRSNQPQHFGDGTRLSIL.

V gene TRBV19 combines with J gene TRBJ2-7; D is undetermined. The CDR3 consists of 13 residues. Trimming pared 5 bases from V and 4 bases from J, leaving 12 bases between. CDR1 LNHDA and CDR2 SQIVND come from the germline V gene (reference sequence). CDR3 sequence reads: CASSFAGPYEQYF. The CDR3 nucleotides are TGTGCCAGTAGTTTCGCAGGTCCTTACGAGCAGTACTTC. Variable domain in full (rest from reference TRBV19 and TRBJ2-7): DGGITQSPKYLFRKEGQNVTLSCEQNLNHDAMYWYRQDPGQGLRLIYYSQIVNDFQKGDIAEGYSVSREKKESFPLTVTSAQKNPTAFYLCASSFAGPYEQYFGPGTRLTVT.

This chain links TRBV29-1 with TRBJ2-3; D call uncertain. V shed 3 bases and J shed 0 bases, with 7 bases lying between them. The V gene's germline CDR1 is SQVTM and CDR2 ANQGSEA. The CDR3 extends over 13 amino acids. The CDR3 DNA sequence: TGCAGCGTTGATACCGGGAGCACAGATACGCAGTATTTT. Protein sequence: CSVDTGSTDTQYF.

The V call is TRBV5-6, the J call TRBJ1-5; 8 bases are a match to TRBD1. The length of the CDR3 is 15 residues. V shed 0 bases and J 3 bases; nucleotides not matched to a gene: 2. CDR1 and CDR2 (germline): SGHDT, YYEEEE. CDR3 DNA: TGTGCCAGCAGCTTGGGACAGGGGATCAATCAGCCCCAGCATTTT. Its protein product is CASSLGQGINQPQHF. Filled out from reference TRBV5-6 and TRBJ1-5, the complete variable domain reads DAGVTQSPTHLIKTRGQQVTLRCSPKSGHDTVSWYQQALGQGPQFIFQYYEEEERQRGNFPDRFSGHQFPNYSSELNVNALLLGDSALYLCASSLGQGINQPQHFGDGTRLSIL.

V gene TRBV5-1 combines with J gene TRBJ2-5, with 9 bases aligning to TRBD1. Germline V gives CDR1 SGHRS, CDR2 YFSETQ. Germline trimming cut 3 bases from V and 4 bases from J; bases unmatched to any gene: 7. The CDR3 is made up of 15 amino acids. The CDR3 is CASSSYGTGLETQYF. The CDR3 DNA reads TGCGCCAGCAGCTCCTACGGGACAGGGTTAGAGACCCAGTACTTC. Supplemented by reference TRBV5-1 and TRBJ2-5, the full variable domain reads KAGVTQTPRYLIKTRGQQVTLSCSPISGHRSVSWYQQTPGQGLQFLFEYFSETQRNKGNFPGRFSGRQFSNSRSEMNVSTLELGDSALYLCASSSYGTGLETQYFGPGTRLLVL.

The chain employs TRBV11-2 and TRBJ1-6; no firm D call. Trimming stripped 0 bases from V and 10 bases from J, with 7 bases between. The CDR3 is 13 amino acids. Germline V CDR1 and CDR2: SGHAT, FQNNGV. The CDR3 reads CASSLEARSPLHF. In nucleotides, the CDR3 is TGTGCCAGCAGCTTAGAGGCCCGCTCACCCCTCCACTTT.

The gene calls are TRBV11-2 and TRBJ2-1; D gene uncertain. V was cut by 5 bases and J by 5 bases, with 19 bases left in between. The CDR3 covers 16 residues. The germline CDR1 and CDR2 sequences are SGHAT and FQNNGV. In DNA form, the CDR3 reads TGTGCCAGCAGCGTAGTAAGGTCGAGACGGGACAATGAGCAGTTCTTC. This gives the protein CASSVVRSRRDNEQFF.

The chain carries TRBV12-3 or TRBV12-4 and TRBJ1-1; D gene unclear. The CDR3 contains 12 residues. V was pared by 3 bases and J by 1 base, with 3 bases between. The CDR3 DNA follows: TGTGCCAGCAGTTTCTCGAACACTGAAGCTTTCTTT. This sequence encodes CASSFSNTEAFF.

The CDR3 here is CASSSGTGRYEQYF. The CDR3 nucleotides are TGTGCCAGCAGCTCGGGGACAGGGAGGTACGAGCAGTACTTC. V usage is TRBV5-6 and J usage is TRBJ2-7; 9 bases match TRBD1. V shed 3 bases and J 4 bases; nucleotides not matched to a gene: 5. The CDR3 is 14 amino acids. The germline V gene encodes CDR1 SGHDT and CDR2 YYEEEE.

Comments on this clone: Other DNA sequences in this specimen translate into the identical CDR3. The rearrangement joins TRBV6-2 or TRBV6-3 to TRBJ2-7; no reliable D call. Per germline, CDR1 MNHEY and CDR2 SVGEGT. This CDR3 is 11 amino acids long. With 6 bases removed from V and 3 bases from J, the gap between germline ends came to 6 bases. The CDR3 sequence: CASSSLYEQYF. For the CDR3, the DNA is TGTGCCAGCAGCTCGCTCTACGAGCAGTACTTC.